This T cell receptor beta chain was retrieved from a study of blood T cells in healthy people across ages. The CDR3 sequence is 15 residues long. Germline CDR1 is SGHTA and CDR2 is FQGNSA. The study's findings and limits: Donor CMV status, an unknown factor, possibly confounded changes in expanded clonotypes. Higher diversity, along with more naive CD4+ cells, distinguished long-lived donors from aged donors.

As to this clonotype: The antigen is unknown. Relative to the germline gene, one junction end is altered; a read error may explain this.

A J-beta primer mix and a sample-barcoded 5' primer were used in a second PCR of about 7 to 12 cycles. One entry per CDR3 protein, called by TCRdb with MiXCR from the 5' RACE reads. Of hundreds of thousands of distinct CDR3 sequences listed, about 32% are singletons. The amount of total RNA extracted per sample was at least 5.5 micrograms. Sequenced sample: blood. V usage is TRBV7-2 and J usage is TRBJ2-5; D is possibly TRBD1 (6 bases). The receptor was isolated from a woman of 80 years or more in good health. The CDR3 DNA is TGTGCCAGCAGTTTAGACTCGGGACACCCTTACGGGCAGTACTTC. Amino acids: CASSLDSGHPYGQYF. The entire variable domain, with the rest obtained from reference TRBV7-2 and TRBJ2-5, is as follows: GAGVSQSPSNKVTEKGKDVELRCDPISGHTALYWYRQSLGQGLEFLIYFQGNSAPDKSGLPSDRFSAERTGGSVSTLTIQRTQQEDSAVYLCASSLDSGHPYGQYFGPGTRLLVL.